The entry below describes one T cell receptor beta chain. Its target is unknown. The sample belongs to a study of T cells in narcolepsy. Study information: Enrolled donors included narcolepsy type 1 or type 2 patients and healthy controls. Study results and caveats: Autoreactive HCRT-specific and TRIB2-specific clonotypes were marked in same-patient CSF-versus-blood CD4+ comparisons.

Libraries were prepared by immunoSEQ multiplex PCR; TCRdb keeps only in-frame clonotypes and omits some of them. The sample lists some 24,000 clones; approximately 85% were seen once. Germline V gene data show CDR1 as SGHRS and CDR2 as YFSETQ. J gave up 6 bases and V 4 bases, and 2 bases lay outside the gene matches. The length of the CDR3 is 14 residues. This clonotype was sampled from a human donor with narcolepsy. The chain carries TRBV5-1 and TRBJ1-6; TRBD1 aligns across 9 bases. The material sequenced was CD45RA- memory CD4+ T cells from PBMCs. CDR3 nucleotides: TGCGCCAGCAGCCCGGACAGGGGTAATTCACCCCTCCACTTT. Encoded protein: CASSPDRGNSPLHF. Full variable domain (remainder filled in from reference TRBV5-1 and TRBJ1-6): KAGVTQTPRYLIKTRGQQVTLSCSPISGHRSVSWYQQTPGQGLQFLFEYFSETQRNKGNFPGRFSGRQFSNSRSEMNVSTLELGDSALYLCASSPDRGNSPLHFGNGTRLTVT.